The rows below give T cell receptor beta chains drawn from one sample of a study of control samples from healthy donors and cancer patients. Method: immunoSEQ multiplex PCR; TCRdb's copy keeps in-frame clones and lacks some. The repertoire holds around 95,000 clones, with roughly 90% as singletons. Source material: blood. These receptors all stem from a woman aged 45-65 years in good health. CDR3s include the opening cysteine and the closing phenylalanine or tryptophan. The D gene is left open where the match is weak. Size is omitted from some rows. Given values are once, few, many or a class for expanded clones.

>TRBJ2-5|TRBV18|-|-
CASSPGVTETQYF
TGTGCCAGCTCACCGGGAGTTACAGAGACCCAGTACTTC
>TRBJ1-2|TRBV9|-|-
CASSPNSRDGYTF
TGTGCCAGCAGCCCAAATTCCAGGGATGGCTACACCTTC
>TRBJ2-3|TRBV7-2|TRBD2|-
CASSSGGPVDTQYF
TGTGCCAGCAGCTCGGGGGGGCCGGTAGATACGCAGTATTTT
>TRBJ2-2|TRBV18|TRBD1|-
CASSPRDRDTGELFF
TGTGCCAGCTCACCCCGGGACAGAGACACCGGGGAGCTGTTTTTT
>TRBJ1-6|TRBV10-2|-|-
CASSEGLAAPLHF
TGCGCCAGCAGTGAGGGGTTGGCTGCACCCCTCCACTTT
>TRBJ1-1|TRBV29-1|-|once
CSIRTGTPNTEAFF
TGCAGCATTAGAACCGGGACACCGAACACTGAAGCTTTCTTT
>TRBJ2-1|TRBV4-1|-|few
CASSRDLRQFF
TGCGCCAGCAGCCGGGACTTAAGGCAGTTCTTC
>TRBJ2-5|TRBV5-1|-|-
CASSLVGQGIIETQYF
TGCGCCAGCAGCTTGGTCGGTCAGGGCATCATCGAGACCCAGTACTTC
>TRBJ1-6|TRBV27|TRBD1|-
CASSLSGTGNSPLHF
TGTGCCAGCAGTTTATCGGGGACAGGGAATTCACCCCTCCACTTT
>TRBJ1-1|TRBV19|-|-
CASSILYGAEAFF
TGTGCCAGTAGTATCCTGTATGGGGCTGAAGCTTTCTTT
>TRBJ2-2|TRBV7-2|-|-
CASSSKSGQVTNTGELFF
TGTGCCAGCAGCTCGAAGTCTGGGCAGGTGACTAACACCGGGGAGCTGTTTTTT
>TRBJ2-4|TRBV3-1/TRBV3-2|TRBD2|-
CASSWGGAKNIQYF
TGTGCCAGCAGCTGGGGGGGAGCCAAAAACATTCAGTACTTC
>TRBJ1-1|TRBV10-3|TRBD1|-
CAISESVTGSTEAFF
TGTGCCATCAGTGAGTCCGTGACAGGGTCGACTGAAGCTTTCTTT
>TRBJ2-3|TRBV19|-|-
CATNAGHTQYF
TGTGCCACTAATGCGGGGCATACGCAGTATTTT
>TRBJ1-1|TRBV5-6|TRBD1|few
CASSLGPGGAGETEAFF
TGTGCCAGCAGCTTGGGCCCAGGGGGCGCGGGAGAAACTGAAGCTTTCTTT
>TRBJ1-5|TRBV2|-|once
CASKSAGENQPQHF
TGTGCCAGCAAGAGTGCAGGAGAAAATCAGCCCCAGCATTTT
>TRBJ1-2|TRBV19|-|-
CASRTMGGGYTF
TGTGCCAGTAGAACCATGGGGGGTGGCTACACCTTC
>TRBJ2-5|TRBV7-2|-|-
CASSFVAGQETQYF
TGTGCCAGCAGCTTCGTAGCCGGGCAAGAGACCCAGTACTTC
>TRBJ1-1|TRBV19|-|-
CASSRTALAEAFF
TGTGCCAGTAGTAGGACCGCCTTGGCTGAAGCTTTCTTT
>TRBJ2-7|TRBV29-1|-|-
CSVLDRSSYEQYF
TGCAGCGTATTGGACAGATCCTCCTACGAGCAGTACTTC
>TRBJ2-1|TRBV28|TRBD1|-
CASSSYGQGNNEQFF
TGTGCCAGCAGTTCATACGGACAGGGAAACAATGAGCAGTTCTTC
>TRBJ1-2|TRBV10-2|-|-
CASSELRRYGYTF
TGCGCCAGCAGTGAGTTGCGTCGGTATGGCTACACCTTC
>TRBJ1-1|TRBV6-5|-|-
CASSLMPGISVAEAFF
TGTGCCAGCAGTTTAATGCCGGGGATTAGTGTCGCTGAAGCTTTCTTT
>TRBJ1-2|TRBV7-2|TRBD1|-
CASSVNRGEGYTF
TGTGCCAGCAGCGTAAACAGGGGCGAAGGCTACACCTTC
>TRBJ2-3|TRBV19|-|once
CASKSEIPKTDTQYF
TGTGCCAGTAAATCCGAGATACCGAAAACAGATACGCAGTATTTT
>TRBJ1-2|TRBV18|-|-
CASSPGQPTYGYTF
TGTGCCAGCTCTCCTGGACAGCCGACCTATGGCTACACCTTC
>TRBJ1-5|TRBV5-1|-|-
CASSLIGGQPQHF
TGCGCCAGCAGCCTTATTGGAGGTCAGCCCCAGCATTTT
>TRBJ2-3|TRBV7-2|-|-
CASSLGGAEVDTQYF
TGTGCCAGCAGCTTAGGGGGGGCCGAGGTAGATACGCAGTATTTT
>TRBJ2-5|TRBV5-1|TRBD1|-
CASSLAESGGPASETQYF
TGCGCCAGCAGCTTGGCCGAATCAGGGGGCCCGGCCTCAGAGACCCAGTACTTC
>TRBJ1-6|TRBV25-1|-|few
CASSEVAAGSLHF
TGTGCCAGCAGTGAAGTAGCCGCTGGCTCCCTCCACTTT
>TRBJ2-7|TRBV11-2|TRBD1|-
CASSLGPGQGYDEQYF
TGTGCCAGCAGCTTAGGTCCGGGACAGGGGTACGACGAGCAGTACTTC
>TRBJ1-2|TRBV4-1|-|-
CASSQEPPPGRFSYGYTF
TGCGCCAGCAGCCAAGAACCTCCCCCGGGTCGTTTTTCCTATGGCTACACCTTC
>TRBJ2-7|TRBV3-1/TRBV3-2|-|-
CASSLVGGGYEQYF
TGTGCCAGCAGCCTCGTAGGCGGCGGGTACGAGCAGTACTTC
>TRBJ2-3|TRBV30|TRBD2|-
CAWSGGLAGSQDTQYF
TGTGCCTGGAGTGGCGGACTAGCAGGTTCACAAGATACGCAGTATTTT
>TRBJ2-2|TRBV18|-|-
CASSPIGTGELFF
TGTGCCAGCTCACCTATAGGCACCGGGGAGCTGTTTTTT